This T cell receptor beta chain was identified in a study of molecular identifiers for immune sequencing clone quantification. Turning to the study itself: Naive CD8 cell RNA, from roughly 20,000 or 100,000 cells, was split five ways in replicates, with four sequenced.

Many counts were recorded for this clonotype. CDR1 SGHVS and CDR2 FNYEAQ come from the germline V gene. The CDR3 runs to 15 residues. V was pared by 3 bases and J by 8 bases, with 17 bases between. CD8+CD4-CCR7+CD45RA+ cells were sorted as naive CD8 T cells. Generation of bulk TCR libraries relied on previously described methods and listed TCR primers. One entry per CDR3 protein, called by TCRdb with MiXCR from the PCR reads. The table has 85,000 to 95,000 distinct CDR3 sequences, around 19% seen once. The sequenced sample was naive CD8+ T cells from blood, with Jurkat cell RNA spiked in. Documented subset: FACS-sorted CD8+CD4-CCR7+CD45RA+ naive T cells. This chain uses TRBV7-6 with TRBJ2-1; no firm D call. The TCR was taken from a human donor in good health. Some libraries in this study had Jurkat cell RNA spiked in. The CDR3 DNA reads TGTGCCAGCAGCTTTCTTAGCTCCCCGGATGATGAGCAGTTCTTC. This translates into CASSFLSSPDDEQFF.